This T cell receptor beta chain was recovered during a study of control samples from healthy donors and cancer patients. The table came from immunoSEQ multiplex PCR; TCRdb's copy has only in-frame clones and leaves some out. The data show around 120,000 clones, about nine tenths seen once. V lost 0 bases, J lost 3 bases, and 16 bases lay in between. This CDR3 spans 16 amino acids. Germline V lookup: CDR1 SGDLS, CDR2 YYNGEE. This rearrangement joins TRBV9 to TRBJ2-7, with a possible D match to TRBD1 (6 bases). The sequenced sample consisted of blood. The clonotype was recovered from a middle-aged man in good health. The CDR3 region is CASSVESTGANYEQYF. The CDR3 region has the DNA TGTGCCAGCAGCGTAGAATCGACAGGAGCTAACTACGAGCAGTACTTC. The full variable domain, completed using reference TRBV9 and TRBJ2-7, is DSGVTQTPKHLITATGQRVTLRCSPRSGDLSVYWYQQSLDQGLQFLIQYYNGEERAKGNILERFSAQQFPDLHSELNLSSLELGDSALYFCASSVESTGANYEQYFGPGTRLTVT.